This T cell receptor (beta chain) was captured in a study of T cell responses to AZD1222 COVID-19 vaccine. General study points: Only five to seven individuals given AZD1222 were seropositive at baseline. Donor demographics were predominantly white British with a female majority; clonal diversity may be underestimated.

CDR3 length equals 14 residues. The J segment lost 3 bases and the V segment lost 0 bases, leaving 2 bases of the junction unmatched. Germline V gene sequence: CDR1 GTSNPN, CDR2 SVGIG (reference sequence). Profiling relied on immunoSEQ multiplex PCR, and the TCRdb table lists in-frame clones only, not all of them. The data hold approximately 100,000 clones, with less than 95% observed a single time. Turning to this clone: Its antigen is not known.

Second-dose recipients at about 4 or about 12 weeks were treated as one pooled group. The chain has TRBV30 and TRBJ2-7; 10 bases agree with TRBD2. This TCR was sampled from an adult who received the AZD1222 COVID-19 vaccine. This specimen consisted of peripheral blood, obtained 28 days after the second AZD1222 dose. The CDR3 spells CAWSVSSGGYEQYF. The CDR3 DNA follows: TGTGCCTGGAGTGTATCTAGCGGGGGCTACGAGCAGTACTTC.